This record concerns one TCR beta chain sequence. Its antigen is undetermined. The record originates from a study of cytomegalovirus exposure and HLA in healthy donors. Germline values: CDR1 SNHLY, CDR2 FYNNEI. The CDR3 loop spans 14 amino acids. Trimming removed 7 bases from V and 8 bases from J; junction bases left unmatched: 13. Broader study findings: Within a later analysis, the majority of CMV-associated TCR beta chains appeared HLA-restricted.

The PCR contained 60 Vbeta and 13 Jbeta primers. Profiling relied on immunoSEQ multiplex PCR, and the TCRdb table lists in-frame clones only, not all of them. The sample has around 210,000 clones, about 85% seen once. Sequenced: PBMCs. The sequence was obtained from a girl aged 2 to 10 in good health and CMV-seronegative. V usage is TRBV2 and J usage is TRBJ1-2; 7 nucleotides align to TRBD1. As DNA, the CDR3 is TGTGCCAGCACCATACAGGGGAAGATCGACGGCTACACCTTC. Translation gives CASTIQGKIDGYTF.